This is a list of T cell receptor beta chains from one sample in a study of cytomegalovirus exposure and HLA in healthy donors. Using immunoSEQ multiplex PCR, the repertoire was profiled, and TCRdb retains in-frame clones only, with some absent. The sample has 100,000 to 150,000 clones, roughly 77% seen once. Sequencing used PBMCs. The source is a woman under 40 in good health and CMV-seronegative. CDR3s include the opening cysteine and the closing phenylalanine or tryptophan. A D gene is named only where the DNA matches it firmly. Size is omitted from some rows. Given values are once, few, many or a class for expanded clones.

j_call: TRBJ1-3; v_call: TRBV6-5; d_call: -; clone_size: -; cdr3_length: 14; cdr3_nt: TGTGCCAGCAGATTACAGGGCTCTGGAAACACCATATATTTT; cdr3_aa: CASRLQGSGNTIYF
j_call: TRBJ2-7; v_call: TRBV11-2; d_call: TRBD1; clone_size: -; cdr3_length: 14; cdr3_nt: TGTGCCAGCGTGTTTCGAGACAGGGTGTACGAGCAGTACTTC; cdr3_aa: CASVFRDRVYEQYF
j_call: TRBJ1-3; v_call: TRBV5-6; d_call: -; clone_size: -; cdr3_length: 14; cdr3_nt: TGTGCCAGCATCGGGCCTTCTCAACAGGACACCATATATTTT; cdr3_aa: CASIGPSQQDTIYF
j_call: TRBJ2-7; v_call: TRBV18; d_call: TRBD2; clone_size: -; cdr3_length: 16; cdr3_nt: TGTGCCAGCTCACTCCGAGGGGCTAGCGGGTTTGGCGAGCAGTACTTC; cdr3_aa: CASSLRGASGFGEQYF
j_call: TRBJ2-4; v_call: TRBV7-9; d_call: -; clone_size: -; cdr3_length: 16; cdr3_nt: TGTGCCAGCAGCTCCCCCGCGAGCGGGGCCAAAAACATTCAGTACTTC; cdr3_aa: CASSSPASGAKNIQYF
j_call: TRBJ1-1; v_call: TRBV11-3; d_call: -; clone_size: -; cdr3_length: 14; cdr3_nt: TGTGCCAGCAGCCCCCGATCAGGGAACACTGAAGCTTTCTTT; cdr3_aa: CASSPRSGNTEAFF
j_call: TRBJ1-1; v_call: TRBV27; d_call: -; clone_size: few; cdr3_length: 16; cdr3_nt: TGTGCCAGCAGAACGATCGGGGTGGACGGCCACACTGAAGCTTTCTTT; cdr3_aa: CASRTIGVDGHTEAFF
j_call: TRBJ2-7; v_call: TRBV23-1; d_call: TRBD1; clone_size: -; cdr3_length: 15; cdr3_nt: TGCGCCAGCAGTCAACCGGGACAGGGTGGTTACGAGCAGTACTTC; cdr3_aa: CASSQPGQGGYEQYF
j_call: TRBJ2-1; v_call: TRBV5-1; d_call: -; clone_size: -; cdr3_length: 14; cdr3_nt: TGCGCCAGCAGGACCACGGGGTCCTACAATGAGCAGTTCTTC; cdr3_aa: CASRTTGSYNEQFF
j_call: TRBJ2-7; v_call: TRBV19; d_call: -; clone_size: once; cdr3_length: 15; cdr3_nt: TGTGCCAGTAGCTCCCCCGCCAGGGCCCCCTACGAGCAGTACTTC; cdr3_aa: CASSSPARAPYEQYF
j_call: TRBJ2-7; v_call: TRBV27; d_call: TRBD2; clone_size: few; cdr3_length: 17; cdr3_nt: TGTGCCAGCAGTTTATCCCGGACTAGCGGGGTCTCCTACGAGCAGTACTTC; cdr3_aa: CASSLSRTSGVSYEQYF
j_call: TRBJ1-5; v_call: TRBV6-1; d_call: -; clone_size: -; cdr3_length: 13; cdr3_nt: TGTGCCAGCAGCACAGAAGATTATCAGCCCCAGCATTTT; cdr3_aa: CASSTEDYQPQHF
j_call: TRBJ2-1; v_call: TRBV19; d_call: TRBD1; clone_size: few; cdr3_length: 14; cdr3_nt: TGTGCCAGTAGGACAGGGGGCCGTGGCAATGAGCAGTTCTTC; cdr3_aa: CASRTGGRGNEQFF
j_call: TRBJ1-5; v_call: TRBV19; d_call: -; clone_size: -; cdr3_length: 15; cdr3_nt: TGTGCCAGTAGTATACGTCGGGGGGGCAATCAGCCCCAGCATTTT; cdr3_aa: CASSIRRGGNQPQHF
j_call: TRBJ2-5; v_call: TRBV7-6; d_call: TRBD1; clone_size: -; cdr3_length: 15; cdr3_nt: TGTGCCAGCAGCTTAGCCGCGACAGGGGGGGAGACCCAGTACTTC; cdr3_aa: CASSLAATGGETQYF
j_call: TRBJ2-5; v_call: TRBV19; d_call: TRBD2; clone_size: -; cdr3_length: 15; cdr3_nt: TGTGCCAGTAGTCACATAGCGGGGGGGGCAGAGACCCAGTACTTC; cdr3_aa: CASSHIAGGAETQYF
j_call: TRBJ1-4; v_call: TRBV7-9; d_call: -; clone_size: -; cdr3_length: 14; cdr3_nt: TGTGCCAGCAGCTTAGGTAGTATGGATGAAAAACTGTTTTTT; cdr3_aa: CASSLGSMDEKLFF
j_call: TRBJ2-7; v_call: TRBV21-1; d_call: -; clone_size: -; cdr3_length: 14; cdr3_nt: TGTGCCAGCAGCAAATTAAGGGCGGGCCTTCAGCAGTACTTC; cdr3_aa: CASSKLRAGLQQYF
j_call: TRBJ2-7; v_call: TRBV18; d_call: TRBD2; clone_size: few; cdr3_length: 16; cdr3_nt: TGTGCCAGCTCACCGTGGGGGGCGGGAGGATCCTACGAGCAGTACTTC; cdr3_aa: CASSPWGAGGSYEQYF
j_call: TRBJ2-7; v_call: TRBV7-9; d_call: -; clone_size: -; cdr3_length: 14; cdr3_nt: TGTGCCAGCAGCTTACGACCCTCAGGTGACGAGCAGTACTTC; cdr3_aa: CASSLRPSGDEQYF
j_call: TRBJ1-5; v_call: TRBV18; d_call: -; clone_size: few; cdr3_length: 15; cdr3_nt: TGTGCCAGCTCACCGGCACAGGGAGATGATCAGCCCCAGCATTTT; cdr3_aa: CASSPAQGDDQPQHF
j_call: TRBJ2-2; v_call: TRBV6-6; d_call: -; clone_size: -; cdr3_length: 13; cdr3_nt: TGTGCCAGCAGTACTAGGGAAGCCGGGGAGCTGTTTTTT; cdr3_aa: CASSTREAGELFF
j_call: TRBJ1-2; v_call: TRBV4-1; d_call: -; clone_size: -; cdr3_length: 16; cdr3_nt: TGCGCCAGCAGCCAAGAGTGGCAGGGTCGAGTCTATGGCTACACCTTC; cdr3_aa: CASSQEWQGRVYGYTF
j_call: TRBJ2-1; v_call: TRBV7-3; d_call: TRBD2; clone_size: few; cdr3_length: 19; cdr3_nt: TGTGCCAGCAGCTACTCAGGACTAGCGGGAGGGAGATTGGACAATGAGCAGTTCTTC; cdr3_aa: CASSYSGLAGGRLDNEQFF
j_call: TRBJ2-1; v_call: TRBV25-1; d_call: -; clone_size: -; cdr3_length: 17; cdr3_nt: TGTGCCAGCAGTGAATACGGTCCTAGCGCGACCTACAATGAGCAGTTCTTC; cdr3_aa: CASSEYGPSATYNEQFF
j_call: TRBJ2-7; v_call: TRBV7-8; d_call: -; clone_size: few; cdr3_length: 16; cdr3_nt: TGTGCCAGCAGCTTAGCGTGGACAGCAAACCCCTACGAGCAGTACTTC; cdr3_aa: CASSLAWTANPYEQYF
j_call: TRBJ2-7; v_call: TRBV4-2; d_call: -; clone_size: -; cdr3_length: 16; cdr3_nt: TGTGCCAGCAGCCAAGATCGTGTCCGAGACACCTACGAGCAGTACTTC; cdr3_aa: CASSQDRVRDTYEQYF
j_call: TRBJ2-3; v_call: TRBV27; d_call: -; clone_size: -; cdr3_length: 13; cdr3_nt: TGTGCCAGTTTTATCGACGGGTGGGATACGCAGTATTTT; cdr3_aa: CASFIDGWDTQYF
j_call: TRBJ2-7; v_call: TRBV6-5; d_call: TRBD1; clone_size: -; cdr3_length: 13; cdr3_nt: TGTGCCAGCAGTCGGGACAGGTCTAAAGAGCAGTACTTC; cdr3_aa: CASSRDRSKEQYF
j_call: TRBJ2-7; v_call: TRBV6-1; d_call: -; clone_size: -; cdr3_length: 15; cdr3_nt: TGTGCCAGCAGTCCCGGACACCCGTTTTCCTACGAGCAGTACTTC; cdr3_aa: CASSPGHPFSYEQYF
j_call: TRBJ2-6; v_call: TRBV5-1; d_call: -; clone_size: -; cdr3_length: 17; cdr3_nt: TGCGCCAGCAGCCCGGACATCGCAAGCTCTGGGGCCAACGTCCTGACTTTC; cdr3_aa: CASSPDIASSGANVLTF
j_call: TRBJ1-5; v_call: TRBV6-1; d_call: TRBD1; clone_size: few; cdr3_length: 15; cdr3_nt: TGTGCCAGCAGTTCAGGGGGCGCTGGGCATCAGCCCCAGCATTTT; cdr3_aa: CASSSGGAGHQPQHF
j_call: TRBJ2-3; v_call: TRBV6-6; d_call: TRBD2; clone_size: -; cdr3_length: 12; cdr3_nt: TGTGCCACGGCGGGGGGCACAGATACGCAGTATTTT; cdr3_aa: CATAGGTDTQYF
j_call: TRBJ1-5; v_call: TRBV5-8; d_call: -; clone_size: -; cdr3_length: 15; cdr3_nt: TGTGCCAGCAGCTTGGGTACCAGGGGCAATCAGCCCCAGCATTTT; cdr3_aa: CASSLGTRGNQPQHF
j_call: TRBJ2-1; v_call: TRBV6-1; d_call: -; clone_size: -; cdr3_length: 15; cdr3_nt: TGTGCCAGCAGTGTGGTGGCGGCCCTCTACAATGAGCAGTTCTTC; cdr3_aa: CASSVVAALYNEQFF
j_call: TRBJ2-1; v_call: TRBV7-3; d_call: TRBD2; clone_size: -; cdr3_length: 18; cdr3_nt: TGTGCCAGCAGCCCGCGAAATCCGGGACTAGCGGGAAGCAATGAGCAGTTCTTC; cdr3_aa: CASSPRNPGLAGSNEQFF
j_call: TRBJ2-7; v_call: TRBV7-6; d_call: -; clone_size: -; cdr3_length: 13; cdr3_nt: TGTGCCAGCAGCCAGTTCGACTCCAGCGAGCAGTACTTC; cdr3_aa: CASSQFDSSEQYF
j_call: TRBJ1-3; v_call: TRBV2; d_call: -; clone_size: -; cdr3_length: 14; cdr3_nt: TGTGCCAGCAGTGAAGAATACTCTGGAAACACCATATATTTT; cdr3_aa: CASSEEYSGNTIYF
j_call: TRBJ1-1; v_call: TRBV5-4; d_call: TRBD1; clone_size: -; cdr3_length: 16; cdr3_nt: TGTGCCAGCAGCTCATCACAGGGGGCCTCGAACACTGAAGCTTTCTTT; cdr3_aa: CASSSSQGASNTEAFF
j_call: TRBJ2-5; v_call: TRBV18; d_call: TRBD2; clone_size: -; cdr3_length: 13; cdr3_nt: TGTGCCAGCTCTCTCACTAGCGAAGAGACCCAGTACTTC; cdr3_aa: CASSLTSEETQYF
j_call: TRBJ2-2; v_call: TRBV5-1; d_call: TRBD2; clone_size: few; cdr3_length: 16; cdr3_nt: TGCGCCAGCAGCTTGTTAGCGGGGGGAGACACCGGGGAGCTGTTTTTT; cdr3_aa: CASSLLAGGDTGELFF
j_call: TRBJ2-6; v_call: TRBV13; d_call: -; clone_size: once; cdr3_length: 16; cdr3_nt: TGTGCCAGCAGCTCGGAGGGCTTCTCTGGGGCCAACGTCCTGACTTTC; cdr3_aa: CASSSEGFSGANVLTF
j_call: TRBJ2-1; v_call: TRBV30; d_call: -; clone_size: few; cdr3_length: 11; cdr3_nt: TGTGCCTGGAGCCCCGCCAACAAGCAGTTCTTC; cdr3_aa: CAWSPANKQFF
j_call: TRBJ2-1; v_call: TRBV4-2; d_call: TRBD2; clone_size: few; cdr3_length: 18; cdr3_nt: TGTGCCAGCAGCCACTCTCTAGCTGGGACTAGCGGGCACAATGAGCAGTTCTTC; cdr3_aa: CASSHSLAGTSGHNEQFF
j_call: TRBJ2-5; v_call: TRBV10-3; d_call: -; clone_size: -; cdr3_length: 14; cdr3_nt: TGTGCCATCAGTGATGCGACACGAAAAGAGACCCAGTACTTC; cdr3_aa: CAISDATRKETQYF
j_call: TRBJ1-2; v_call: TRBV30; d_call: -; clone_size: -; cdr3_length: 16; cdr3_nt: TGTGCCTGGAGGGCACCAGGGGTAGTCGTTAACTATGGCTACACCTTC; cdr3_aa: CAWRAPGVVVNYGYTF
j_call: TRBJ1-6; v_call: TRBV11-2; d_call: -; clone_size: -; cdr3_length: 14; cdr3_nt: TGTGCCAGCAGCTTAAACGGGATCGTTTCACCCCTCCACTTT; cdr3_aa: CASSLNGIVSPLHF
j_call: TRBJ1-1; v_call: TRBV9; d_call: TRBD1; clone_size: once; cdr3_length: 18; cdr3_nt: TGTGCCAGCAGCGGCCGACAGGGTGGGGTCACGATGAACACTGAAGCTTTCTTT; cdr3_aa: CASSGRQGGVTMNTEAFF
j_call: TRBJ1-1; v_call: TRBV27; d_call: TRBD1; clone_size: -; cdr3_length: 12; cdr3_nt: TGTGCCAGCAGGGGACAGCTAACTGAAGCTTTCTTT; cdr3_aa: CASRGQLTEAFF
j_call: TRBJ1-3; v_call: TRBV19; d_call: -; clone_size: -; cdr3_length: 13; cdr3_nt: TGTGCCAGTAGTATGATGGACGGAGGTGCCATATATTTT; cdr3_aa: CASSMMDGGAIYF
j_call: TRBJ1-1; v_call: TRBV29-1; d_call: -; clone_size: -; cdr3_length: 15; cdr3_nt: TGCAGCGGACGCGGGGGGCGAGGGGTCGACACTGAAGCTTTCTTT; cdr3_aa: CSGRGGRGVDTEAFF